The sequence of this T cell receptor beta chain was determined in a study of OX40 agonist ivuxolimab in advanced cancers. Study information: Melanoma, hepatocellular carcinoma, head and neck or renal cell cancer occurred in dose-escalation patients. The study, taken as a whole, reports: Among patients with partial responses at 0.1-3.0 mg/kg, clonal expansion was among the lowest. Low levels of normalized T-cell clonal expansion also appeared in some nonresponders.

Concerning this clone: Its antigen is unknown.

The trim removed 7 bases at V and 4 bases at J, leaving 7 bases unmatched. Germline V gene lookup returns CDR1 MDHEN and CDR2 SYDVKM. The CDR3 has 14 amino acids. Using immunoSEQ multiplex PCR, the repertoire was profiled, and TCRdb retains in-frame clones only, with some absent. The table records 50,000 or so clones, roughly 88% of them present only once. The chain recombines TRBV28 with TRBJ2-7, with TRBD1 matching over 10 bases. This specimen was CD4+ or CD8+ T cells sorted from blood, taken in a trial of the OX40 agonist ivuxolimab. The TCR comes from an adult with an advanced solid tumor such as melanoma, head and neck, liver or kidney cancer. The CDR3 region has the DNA TGTGCCAGCACTCCGGGACAGGGGAGGTACGAGCAGTACTTC. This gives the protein CASTPGQGRYEQYF.